Sequencing of this T cell receptor (beta chain) was carried out in a study of shared clonotypes between healthy human individuals. In the study overall: The study used three CD4 naive, three CD4 memory, two CD8 naive and one CD8 memory plate per donor.

Study results and caveats: Relative to clonotypes present in all four donors, those not shared had lower generation probabilities.

Remarks on this clone: The target antigen is unknown.

The method was immunoSEQ multiplex PCR; TCRdb's version includes in-frame clones alone and lacks a portion of them. The table includes 330,000 or so clones, roughly 70% detected once. Healthy HIV-negative adults without recent acute infections or vaccinations served as donors. CD4+ cell separation produced CD45RA+ naive and CD45RA-negative memory subsets. CDR1 SGHTA and CDR2 FQGNSA come from the germline V gene. The V end was cut by 6 bases, the J end by 4 bases, with 16 bases between. The CDR3 has 15 amino acids. The chain uses TRBV7-2 and TRBJ1-5, with no clear D. The specimen was memory CD4+ T cells sorted from blood. As for subset: CD45RA-negative fraction. This sequence was found in a man aged 25-45 years in good health. CDR3: CASSKTVGWNQPQHF. Here the CDR3 DNA reads TGTGCCAGCAGTAAGACGGTCGGATGGAATCAGCCCCAGCATTTT.